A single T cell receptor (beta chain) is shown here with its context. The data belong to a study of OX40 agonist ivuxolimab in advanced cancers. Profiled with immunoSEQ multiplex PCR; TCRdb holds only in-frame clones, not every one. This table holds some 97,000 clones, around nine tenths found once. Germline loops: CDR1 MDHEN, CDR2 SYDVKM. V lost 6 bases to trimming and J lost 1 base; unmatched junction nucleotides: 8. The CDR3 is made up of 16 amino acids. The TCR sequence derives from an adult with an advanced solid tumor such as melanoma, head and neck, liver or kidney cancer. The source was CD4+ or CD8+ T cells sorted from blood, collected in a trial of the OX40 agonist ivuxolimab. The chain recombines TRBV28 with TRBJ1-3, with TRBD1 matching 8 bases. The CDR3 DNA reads TGTGCCAGCAGCCCAGGGGGCACTAGGTCTGGAAACACCATATATTTT. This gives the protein CASSPGGTRSGNTIYF.